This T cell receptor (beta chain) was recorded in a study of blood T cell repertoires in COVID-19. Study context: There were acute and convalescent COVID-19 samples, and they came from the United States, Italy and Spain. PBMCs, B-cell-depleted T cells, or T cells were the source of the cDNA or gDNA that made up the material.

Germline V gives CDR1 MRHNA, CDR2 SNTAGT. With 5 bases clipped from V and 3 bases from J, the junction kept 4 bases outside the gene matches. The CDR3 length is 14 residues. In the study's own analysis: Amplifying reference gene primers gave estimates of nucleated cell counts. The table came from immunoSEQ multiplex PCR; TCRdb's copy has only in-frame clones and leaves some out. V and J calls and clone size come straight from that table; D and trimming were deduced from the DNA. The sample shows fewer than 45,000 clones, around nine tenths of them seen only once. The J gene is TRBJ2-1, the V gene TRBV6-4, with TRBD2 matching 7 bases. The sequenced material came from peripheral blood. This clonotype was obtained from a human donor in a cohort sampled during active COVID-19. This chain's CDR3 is CASSRGGDYNEQFF. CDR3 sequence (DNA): TGTGCCAGCAGTCGCGGGGGAGACTACAATGAGCAGTTCTTC.